This T cell receptor (beta chain) derives from a study of blood T cell repertoires in COVID-19. Study summary: Samples representing acute and convalescent COVID-19 were sourced from the United States, Italy and Spain. PBMCs, B-cell-depleted T cells, or T cells provided the cDNA or gDNA that made up the material.

As processed by the authors: Estimated nucleated cell counts came from reference gene primer amplification. Some clones are missing from TCRdb's copy, which holds only in-frame ones; the method was immunoSEQ multiplex PCR. The DNA was the basis for D and trimming; V, J and clone size are from that table. The sample shows approximately 200,000 clones, 85% to 95% of them seen only once. It was during active infection that Seattle patients were enrolled and then longitudinally followed. This receptor was identified in a man aged 25 to 45 with COVID-19, enrolled during active disease. The sequencing input was peripheral blood.

CDR3 in DNA: TGTGTCAGAAGCTTAAAACAGGGTGCCTACGAGCAGTACTTC. Protein sequence: CVRSLKQGAYEQYF. The chain combines TRBV7-5 with TRBJ2-7; the table's D call, TRBD1, was not checked against the DNA. TRBV7-5 is described as a pseudogene. The CDR3 contains 14 residues.